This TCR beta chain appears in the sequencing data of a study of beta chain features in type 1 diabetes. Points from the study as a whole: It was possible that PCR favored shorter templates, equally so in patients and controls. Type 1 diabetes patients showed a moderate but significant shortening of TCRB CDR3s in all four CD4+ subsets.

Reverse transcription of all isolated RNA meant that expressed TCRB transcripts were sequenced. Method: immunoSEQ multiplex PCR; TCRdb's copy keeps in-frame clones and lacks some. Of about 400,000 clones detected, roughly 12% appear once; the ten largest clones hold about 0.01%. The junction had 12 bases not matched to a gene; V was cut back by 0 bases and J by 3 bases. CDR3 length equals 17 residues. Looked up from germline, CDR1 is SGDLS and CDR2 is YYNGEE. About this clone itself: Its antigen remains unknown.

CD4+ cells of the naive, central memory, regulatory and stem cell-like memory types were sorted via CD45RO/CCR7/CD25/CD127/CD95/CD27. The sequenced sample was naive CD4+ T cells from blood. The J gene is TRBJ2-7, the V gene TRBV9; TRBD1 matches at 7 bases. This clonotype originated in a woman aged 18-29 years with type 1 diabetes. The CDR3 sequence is CASSVGPTGEAGYEQYF. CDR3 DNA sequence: TGTGCCAGCAGCGTAGGCCCTACAGGGGAAGCAGGCTACGAGCAGTACTTC.